This TCR beta chain was found in a study of siplizumab effects on memory and regulatory T cells. Findings and limits, study-wide: Naive T cells appeared more varied than memory cells and looked like key alloresponse contributors.

This clone was seen a handful of times. Its antigen is currently unknown. The CDR3 has 16 amino acids. After removal of 4 bases from V and 7 bases from J, the junction contained 9 bases not matched to a gene. Germline-derived CDR1 and CDR2 are SGHNT and YYREEE (reference sequence). The assay covered some 100,000 TCR templates per sample. This table comes from immunoSEQ multiplex PCR, and its TCRdb copy is limited to in-frame clones, with some not included. The sample contains under 85,000 clones, 75% to 90% of which appear only once. Sequencing input: Tregs sorted from blood. The chain combines TRBV5-4 with TRBJ2-1, with 12 nucleotides matching TRBD2. The sequence derives from a human donor in good health. This CDR3 is CASSHLAGGPGNEQFF. The DNA of the CDR3 is TGTGCCAGCAGCCACCTAGCGGGAGGGCCGGGGAATGAGCAGTTCTTC.